This T cell receptor beta chain was documented in a study of CD8 T cells in ankylosing spondylitis. General study points: CD8+ cells made up the disease-linked clones, which were relatively rare in peripheral blood.

With respect to this clonotype: Its antigen is currently unknown.

The CDR3 has 13 residues. Trimming took 5 bases from V and 8 from J, leaving 12 bases between them. Germline V CDR1 and CDR2: SGHTA, FQGTGA. With molecular barcodes, quantitative 5'-RACE was used to make the TCR beta libraries. TCRdb processed the 5' RACE reads anew with MiXCR; each CDR3 protein has one entry. The data show approximately 290,000 distinct CDR3 sequences, under 25% seen once. The V call is TRBV7-3, the J call TRBJ2-2, with a weak D call TRBD1 (5 bases). This receptor was identified in a female donor with ankylosing spondylitis or in good health (not recorded which). Input material: blood, either unsorted or a sorted T cell fraction (not recorded which). The CDR3 loop is CASSPDSSGELFF. The CDR3, as DNA: TGTGCCAGCAGCCCAGACAGCTCGGGGGAGCTGTTTTTT.